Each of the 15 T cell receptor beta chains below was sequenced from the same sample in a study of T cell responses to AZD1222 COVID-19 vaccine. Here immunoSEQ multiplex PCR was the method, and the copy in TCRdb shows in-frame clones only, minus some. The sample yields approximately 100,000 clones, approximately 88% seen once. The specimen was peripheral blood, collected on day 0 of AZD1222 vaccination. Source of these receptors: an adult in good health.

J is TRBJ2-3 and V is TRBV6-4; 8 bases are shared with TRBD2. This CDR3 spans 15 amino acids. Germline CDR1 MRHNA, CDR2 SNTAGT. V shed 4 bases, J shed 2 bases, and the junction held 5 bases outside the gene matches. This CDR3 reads CASSGSGGDTDTQYF. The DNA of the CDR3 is TGTGCCAGCAGTGGGAGCGGGGGAGACACAGATACGCAGTATTTT.

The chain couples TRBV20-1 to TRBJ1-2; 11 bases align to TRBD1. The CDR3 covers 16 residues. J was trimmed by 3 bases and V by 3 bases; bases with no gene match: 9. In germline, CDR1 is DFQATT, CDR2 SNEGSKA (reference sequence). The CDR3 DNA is TGCAGTGCTAGTCCGGGACAGGGGGTTGGGGACTATGGCTACACCTTC. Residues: CSASPGQGVGDYGYTF.

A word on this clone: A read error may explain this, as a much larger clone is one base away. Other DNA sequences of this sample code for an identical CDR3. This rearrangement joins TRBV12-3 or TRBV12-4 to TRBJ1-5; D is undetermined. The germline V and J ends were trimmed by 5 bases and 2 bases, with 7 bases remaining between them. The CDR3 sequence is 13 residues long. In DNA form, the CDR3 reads TGTGCCAGCAGTCGCGGGGGCAATCAGCCCCAGCATTTT. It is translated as CASSRGGNQPQHF.

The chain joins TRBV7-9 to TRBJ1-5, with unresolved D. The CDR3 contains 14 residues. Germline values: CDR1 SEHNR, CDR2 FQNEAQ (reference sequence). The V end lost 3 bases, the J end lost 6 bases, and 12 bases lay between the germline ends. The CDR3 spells CASSFTTSGQPQHF. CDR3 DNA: TGTGCCAGCAGCTTTACCACGAGCGGTCAGCCCCAGCATTTT.

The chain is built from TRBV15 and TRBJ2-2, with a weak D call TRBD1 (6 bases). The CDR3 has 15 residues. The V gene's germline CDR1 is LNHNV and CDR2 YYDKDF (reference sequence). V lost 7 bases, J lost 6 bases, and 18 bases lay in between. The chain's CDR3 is CATNRDNPYAGELFF. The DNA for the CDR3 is TGTGCCACCAACAGGGACAATCCTTACGCCGGGGAGCTGTTTTTT.

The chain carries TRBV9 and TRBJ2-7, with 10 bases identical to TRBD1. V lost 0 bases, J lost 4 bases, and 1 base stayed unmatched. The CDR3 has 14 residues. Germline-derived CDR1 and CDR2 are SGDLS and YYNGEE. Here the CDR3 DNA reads TGTGCCAGCAGCGTAGGGGGACAGGGGTACGAGCAGTACTTC. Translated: CASSVGGQGYEQYF.

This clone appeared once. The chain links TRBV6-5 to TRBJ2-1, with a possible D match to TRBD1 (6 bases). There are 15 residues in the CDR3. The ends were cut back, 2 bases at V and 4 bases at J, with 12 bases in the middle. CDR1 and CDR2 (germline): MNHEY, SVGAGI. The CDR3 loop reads CASSYEAGDYNEQFF. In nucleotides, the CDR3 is TGTGCCAGCAGTTACGAGGCAGGGGATTACAATGAGCAGTTCTTC.

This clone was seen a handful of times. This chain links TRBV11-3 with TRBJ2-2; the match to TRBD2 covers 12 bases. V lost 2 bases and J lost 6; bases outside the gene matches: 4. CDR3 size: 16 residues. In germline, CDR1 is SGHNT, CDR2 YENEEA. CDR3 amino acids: CASSLPSGGAPGELFF. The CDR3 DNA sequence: TGTGCCAGCAGCTTACCTAGCGGGGGGGCCCCCGGGGAGCTGTTTTTT. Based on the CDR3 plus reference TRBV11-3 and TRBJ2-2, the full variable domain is EAGVVQSPRYKIIEKKQPVAFWCNPISGHNTLYWYLQNLGQGPELLIRYENEEAVDDSQLPKDRFSAERLKGVDSTLKIQPAELGDSAVYLCASSLPSGGAPGELFFGEGSRLTVL.

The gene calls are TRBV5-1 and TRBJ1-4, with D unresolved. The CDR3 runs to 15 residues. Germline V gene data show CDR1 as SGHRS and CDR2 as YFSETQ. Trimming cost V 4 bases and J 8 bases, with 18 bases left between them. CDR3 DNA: TGCGCCAGCAGCGTCCCGGGCGGAGGAGGCGAAAAACTGTTTTTT. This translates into CASSVPGGGGEKLFF.

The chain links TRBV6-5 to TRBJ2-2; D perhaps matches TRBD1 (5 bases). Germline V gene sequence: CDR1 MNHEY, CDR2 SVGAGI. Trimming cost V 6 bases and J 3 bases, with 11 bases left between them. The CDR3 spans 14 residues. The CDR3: CASRWTRDTGELFF. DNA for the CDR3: TGTGCCAGCAGATGGACAAGGGACACCGGGGAGCTGTTTTTT.

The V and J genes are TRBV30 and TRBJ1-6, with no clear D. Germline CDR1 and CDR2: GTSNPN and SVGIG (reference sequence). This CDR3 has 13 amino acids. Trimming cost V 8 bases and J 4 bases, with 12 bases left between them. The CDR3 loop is CAEAKGYNSPLHF. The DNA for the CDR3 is TGTGCCGAAGCGAAAGGGTATAATTCACCCCTCCACTTT.

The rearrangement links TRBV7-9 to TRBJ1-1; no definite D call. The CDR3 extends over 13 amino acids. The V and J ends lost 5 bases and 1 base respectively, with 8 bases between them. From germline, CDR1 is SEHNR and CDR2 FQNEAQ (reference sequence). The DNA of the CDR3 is TGTGCCAGCAGCCCAGAACCGAACACTGAAGCTTTCTTT. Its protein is CASSPEPNTEAFF.

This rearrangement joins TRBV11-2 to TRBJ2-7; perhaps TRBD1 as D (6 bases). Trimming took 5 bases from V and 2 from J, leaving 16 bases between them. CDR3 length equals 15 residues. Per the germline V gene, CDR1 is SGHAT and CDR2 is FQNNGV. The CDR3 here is CASSKGRDNPYEQYF. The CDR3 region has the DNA TGTGCCAGCAGCAAGGGCCGGGACAACCCCTACGAGCAGTACTTC.

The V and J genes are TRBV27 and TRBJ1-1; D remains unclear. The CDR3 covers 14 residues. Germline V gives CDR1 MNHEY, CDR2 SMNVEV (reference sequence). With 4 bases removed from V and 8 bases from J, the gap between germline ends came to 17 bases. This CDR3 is CASSSRAAPWEAFF. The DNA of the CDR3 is TGTGCCAGCAGTTCCCGGGCAGCTCCCTGGGAAGCTTTCTTT.

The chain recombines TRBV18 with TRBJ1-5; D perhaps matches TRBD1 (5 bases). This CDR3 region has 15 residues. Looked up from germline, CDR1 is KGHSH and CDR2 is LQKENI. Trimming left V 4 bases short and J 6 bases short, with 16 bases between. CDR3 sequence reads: CASSRRGELIQPQHF. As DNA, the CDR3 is TGTGCCAGCTCACGACGAGGGGAGTTGATTCAGCCCCAGCATTTT. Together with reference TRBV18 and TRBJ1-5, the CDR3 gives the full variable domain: NAGVMQNPRHLVRRRGQEARLRCSPMKGHSHVYWYRQLPEEGLKFMVYLQKENIIDESGMPKERFSAEFPKEGPSILRIQQVVRGDSAAYFCASSRRGELIQPQHFGDGTRLSIL.